Listed here are 5 T cell receptor beta chains from one sample, sequenced in a study of early stage breast cancer tumors. The method was immunoSEQ multiplex PCR; TCRdb's version includes in-frame clones alone and lacks a portion of them. The data hold 51,000 or so clones, with roughly 84% observed a single time. Source material: blood. All receptors come from a person aged 50 to 59 with breast cancer.

Points on this clone: At the DNA level, this CDR3 is encoded by other sequences in the same sample as well. The chain is built from TRBV18 and TRBJ2-1; TRBD1 is a possible D gene (5 bases). The length of the CDR3 is 15 residues. CDR1 and CDR2 from the germline V gene are KGHSH and LQKENI. V gave up 4 bases and J gave up 0 bases, with 10 bases separating them. CDR3 DNA sequence: TGTGCCAGCTCACGGAGTCAGGGCTCCTACAATGAGCAGTTCTTC. It codes for CASSRSQGSYNEQFF.

This chain links TRBV2 with TRBJ1-2, with 7 bases aligning to TRBD1. There are 15 residues in the CDR3. The V and J ends lost 6 bases and 2 bases, in that order; junction bases with no gene match: 9. Per the germline V gene, CDR1 is SNHLY and CDR2 is FYNNEI. The chain's CDR3 is CASSPDRYTNYGYTF. The CDR3 DNA reads as TGTGCCAGCAGCCCGGACAGGTATACCAACTATGGCTACACCTTC.

This clone was picked up one time. The chain has TRBV5-5 and TRBJ1-4; maybe TRBD1 (6 bases). The CDR3 contains 15 residues. The V gene lost 4 bases and the J gene lost 8 bases, with 18 bases spanning the gap. The germline CDR1 and CDR2 sequences are SGHKS and YYEKEE (reference sequence). The CDR3 DNA reads TGTGCCAGCAGCCTCCAGGGGTGGGGTGCGGAAAAACTGTTTTTT. The encoded protein is CASSLQGWGAEKLFF.

This chain uses TRBV2 with TRBJ2-5, with 8 bases fitting TRBD2. Germline CDR1 is SNHLY and CDR2 is FYNNEI. The CDR3 loop spans 15 amino acids. With 7 bases clipped from V and 4 bases from J, the junction kept 11 bases outside the gene matches. CDR3 DNA: TGTGCCAGCACCGAGATCCGGGGGGGCCTAGAGACCCAGTACTTC. As protein: CASTEIRGGLETQYF.

The V and J genes are TRBV6-1 and TRBJ2-7, with unresolved D. CDR1 MNHNS and CDR2 SASEGT come from the germline V gene. This CDR3 has 11 amino acids. V was clipped by 8 bases and J by 2 bases, with 7 bases between them. CDR3 coding DNA: TGTGCCAGCGGATCAACCTACGAGCAGTACTTC. It yields the protein CASGSTYEQYF.